The 29 T cell receptor beta chains reported below all come from one sample, sequenced in a study of cytotoxic CD8 clonotypes in ibrutinib-treated CLL. Produced via immunoSEQ multiplex PCR; TCRdb's table is partial and in-frame only. The sample lists tens of thousands of clones; approximately 69% were seen once. Source: PBMCs, taken before ibrutinib treatment. The source is a human donor with chronic lymphocytic leukemia.

The chain joins TRBV9 to TRBJ2-3; TRBD2 aligns across 8 bases. Trimming at V came to 4 bases and at J to 5 bases, leaving 6 bases not matched to a gene. This CDR3 is built from 14 residues. The germline V gene has CDR1 SGDLS and CDR2 YYNGEE. Here the CDR3 reads CASSSSGGGDTQYF. The CDR3 DNA sequence: TGTGCCAGCAGCTCGAGCGGGGGTGGAGATACGCAGTATTTT.

The chain recombines TRBV5-8 with TRBJ1-3; D might be TRBD1 (6 bases). Between the trimmed V and J ends, which lost 6 bases and 0 bases, there was a span of 16 bases. This CDR3 has 16 amino acids. In germline, CDR1 is SGHTS, CDR2 YDEGEE. Here the CDR3 DNA reads TGTGCCAGCACCCCGGGGGTAGGGGGCTCTGGAAACACCATATATTTT. Encoded protein: CASTPGVGGSGNTIYF. Filled out from reference TRBV5-8 and TRBJ1-3, the complete variable domain reads EAGVTQSPTHLIKTRGQQATLRCSPISGHTSVYWYQQALGLGLQFLLWYDEGEERNRGNFPPRFSGRQFPNYSSELNVNALELEDSALYLCASTPGVGGSGNTIYFGEGSWLTVV.

V is TRBV4-3 and J is TRBJ2-1; TRBD2 aligns across 11 bases. There are 21 residues in the CDR3. Germline CDR1 LGHNA, CDR2 YSLEER. Trimming cost V 3 bases and J 10 bases; bases outside gene matches: 26. CDR3 loop: CASSQGHGPPWGLAVLKEQFF. DNA of the CDR3: TGCGCCAGCAGCCAGGGACACGGTCCCCCTTGGGGACTAGCGGTTCTCAAGGAGCAGTTCTTC.

The J gene is TRBJ2-2, the V gene TRBV30; D uncertain. CDR1 and CDR2 from the germline V gene are GTSNPN and SVGIG (reference sequence). This CDR3 contains 12 residues. V was clipped by 4 bases and J by 3 bases, with 6 bases between them. This CDR3 reads CAWNGHTGELFF. The CDR3, as DNA: TGTGCCTGGAATGGACACACCGGGGAGCTGTTTTTT.

The chain uses TRBV27 and TRBJ1-4; a weak D match, TRBD1 (5 bases). CDR3 length: 16 amino acids. Trimming removed 6 bases from V and 2 bases from J, with 16 bases in between. From germline, CDR1 is MNHEY and CDR2 SMNVEV (reference sequence). CDR3 in amino acids: CASSFLGPGTNEKLFF. The CDR3 bases are TGTGCCAGCAGCTTCCTGGGGCCAGGGACTAATGAAAAACTGTTTTTT.

This clone was seen only once. V gene TRBV7-2 combines with J gene TRBJ2-3, with a weak D call TRBD2 (5 bases). The V and J ends lost 1 base and 0 bases respectively, with 11 bases between them. The CDR3 length is 16 residues. The germline CDR1 and CDR2 sequences are SGHTA and FQGNSA. The CDR3 here is CASSLGGGFSTDTQYF. As DNA, the CDR3 is TGTGCCAGCAGCTTAGGAGGCGGGTTTAGCACAGATACGCAGTATTTT.

In regard to this clone: The germline gene is not matched at one end of the junction; a read error may be the cause. The V and J genes are TRBV2 and TRBJ2-3; D call uncertain. The CDR3 has 11 amino acids. Germline CDR1 is SNHLY and CDR2 is FYNNEI. The CDR3 here is CASSDVAATLF. DNA for the CDR3: TGTGCCAGCAGTGATGTGGCAGCCACCCTTTTT.

The gene calls are TRBV11-2 and TRBJ1-2; 7 bases align to TRBD1. The CDR3 has 14 amino acids. CDR1 is SGHAT and CDR2 is FQNNGV in the germline V gene. With V trimmed by 3 bases and J by 2 bases, 3 bases remained unmatched. CDR3 DNA: TGTGCCAGCAGCTTCGACAGGGCCAACTATGGCTACACCTTC. It codes for CASSFDRANYGYTF.

The V and J genes are TRBV5-1 and TRBJ1-1; D remains ambiguous. The germline V gene encodes CDR1 SGHRS and CDR2 YFSETQ. V lost 4 bases to trimming and J lost 1 base, with 11 bases between them. This CDR3 spans 14 amino acids. Here the CDR3 DNA reads TGCGCCAGCAGCACCAGTGGAGAGAACACTGAAGCTTTCTTT. Translated: CASSTSGENTEAFF.

The chain joins TRBV30 to TRBJ1-2, with D tentatively TRBD1 (5 bases). V lost 4 bases to trimming and J lost 1 base, with 16 bases between them. The CDR3 covers 15 residues. Germline values: CDR1 GTSNPN, CDR2 SVGIG (reference sequence). CDR3 residues: CAWTQRGSLNYGYTF. The CDR3 nucleotides are TGTGCCTGGACCCAAAGGGGCTCCCTTAACTATGGCTACACCTTC.

The chain recombines TRBV2 with TRBJ1-1, with D maybe TRBD1 (6 bases). CDR1 and CDR2 (germline): SNHLY, FYNNEI. With 11 bases removed from V and 1 base from J, the gap between germline ends came to 14 bases. The CDR3 sequence is 13 residues long. This CDR3 is CAQAVGANTEAFF. In nucleotides, the CDR3 is TGTGCCCAGGCGGTGGGGGCGAACACTGAAGCTTTCTTT.

V gene TRBV29-1 combines with J gene TRBJ2-3; TRBD1 might be the D (6 bases). The CDR3 runs 14 residues. The V gene's germline CDR1 is SQVTM and CDR2 ANQGSEA. The V gene lost 3 bases and the J gene lost 6 bases, with 16 bases spanning the gap. The CDR3 sequence: CSVDGGGAGDTQYF. The CDR3 DNA reads TGCAGCGTTGACGGTGGGGGCGCCGGGGATACGCAGTATTTT.

This rearrangement joins TRBV6-5 to TRBJ2-3; tentatively, D is TRBD1 or TRBD2 (5 bases each). V shed 0 bases and J shed 5 bases, with 12 bases lying between them. Germline CDR1 is MNHEY and CDR2 is SVGAGI. CDR3 size: 15 residues. This CDR3 is CASSYSRGAQDTQYF. CDR3 DNA sequence: TGTGCCAGCAGTTACTCGAGGGGAGCCCAAGATACGCAGTATTTT.

This chain joins TRBV4-3 and TRBJ2-3, with a weak D call TRBD2 (6 bases). Trimming removed 0 bases at V and 2 bases at J, with 18 bases between. The CDR3 has 18 amino acids. Germline lookup yields CDR1 LGHNA and CDR2 YSLEER. The CDR3 nucleotides are TGCGCCAGCAGCCAAGATCGCACGGGGGTGGGGAACACAGATACGCAGTATTTT. It specifies CASSQDRTGVGNTDTQYF.

This chain links TRBV9 with TRBJ2-7; tentatively, D is TRBD2 (7 bases). Trimming removed 3 bases at V and 2 bases at J, with 21 bases between. Germline V lookup: CDR1 SGDLS, CDR2 YYNGEE. The CDR3 is made up of 17 amino acids. For the CDR3, the DNA is TGTGCCAGCAGCGGAGGGGGTGGGCCTAGCGGTCCCTACGAGCAGTACTTC. Amino acid sequence: CASSGGGGPSGPYEQYF.

V gene TRBV20-1 combines with J gene TRBJ1-1; no clear D. This CDR3 comprises 11 residues. Germline CDR1 is DFQATT and CDR2 is SNEGSKA (reference sequence). V shed 4 bases and J shed 1 base, with 4 bases lying between them. CDR3 DNA sequence: TGCAGTGCTAATCGGAACACTGAAGCTTTCTTT. As protein: CSANRNTEAFF.

This clone was seen only a few times. This sequence joins TRBV28 and TRBJ2-7; 13 nucleotides align to TRBD2. The J segment lost 2 bases and the V segment lost 6 bases, leaving 4 bases of the junction unmatched. CDR3 size: 15 residues. Germline V gives CDR1 MDHEN, CDR2 SYDVKM. The CDR3 DNA reads as TGTGCCAGCAGCCGACTAGCGGGGGGCACCTACGAGCAGTACTTC. Its translation: CASSRLAGGTYEQYF.

The sample holds a few counts of this clone. V gene TRBV9 combines with J gene TRBJ2-3, with 11 bases identical to TRBD2. The germline gives CDR1 SGDLS, CDR2 YYNGEE. V lost 4 bases, J lost 3 bases, and 7 bases stayed unmatched. The CDR3 consists of 16 residues. The CDR3 spells CASSLTSGDNTDTQYF. The DNA for the CDR3 is TGTGCCAGCAGCTTGACTAGCGGGGATAATACAGATACGCAGTATTTT.

This clone has more than one count but fewer than ten. V and J are TRBV7-8 and TRBJ2-1; TRBD2 agrees at 12 bases. The CDR3 totals 15 residues. The junction had 1 base not matched to a gene; V was cut back by 2 bases and J by 5 bases. Germline values: CDR1 SGHVS, CDR2 FQNEAQ. CDR3 sequence (DNA): TGTGCCAGCAGCTTAAGGACTAGCGGGAACAATGAGCAGTTCTTC. Translating gives CASSLRTSGNNEQFF.

The V gene is TRBV9, the J gene TRBJ2-5; the match to TRBD1 covers 8 bases. J was trimmed by 5 bases and V by 2 bases; bases with no gene match: 11. From germline, CDR1 is SGDLS and CDR2 YYNGEE. This CDR3 spans 16 amino acids. As DNA, the CDR3 is TGTGCCAGCAGCGTCCCTGACAGGGGCGTACAGGAGACCCAGTACTTC. It is translated as CASSVPDRGVQETQYF. Full variable domain (rest looked up from reference TRBV9 and TRBJ2-5): DSGVTQTPKHLITATGQRVTLRCSPRSGDLSVYWYQQSLDQGLQFLIQYYNGEERAKGNILERFSAQQFPDLHSELNLSSLELGDSALYFCASSVPDRGVQETQYFGPGTRLLVL.

The chain uses TRBV27 and TRBJ1-2; D possibly corresponds to TRBD1 (5 bases). Germline lookup yields CDR1 MNHEY and CDR2 SMNVEV (reference sequence). The CDR3 length is 14 residues. Trimming removed 2 bases from V and 4 bases from J, with 11 bases in between. This CDR3 reads CASSLRGAGYGYTF. The CDR3 bases are TGTGCCAGCAGTTTACGTGGGGCTGGCTATGGCTACACCTTC.

The V gene is TRBV7-2, the J gene TRBJ2-7; tentatively, D is TRBD2 (6 bases). V was trimmed by 5 bases and J by 3 bases, leaving 17 bases between them. The CDR3 is 15 residues long. The germline gives CDR1 SGHTA, CDR2 FQGNSA. In nucleotides, the CDR3 is TGTGCCAGCAGCCCCGCGGGAAAGGAGCGCTACGAGCAGTACTTC. This encodes CASSPAGKERYEQYF.

The rearrangement links TRBV7-9 to TRBJ2-7; 8 bases match TRBD1. The V and J ends lost 1 base and 0 bases, in that order; junction bases with no gene match: 5. Germline-derived CDR1 and CDR2 are SEHNR and FQNEAQ (reference sequence). The CDR3 covers 16 residues. In DNA form, the CDR3 reads TGTGCCAGCAGCTTAGGCTCAGGGGGCATCTCCTACGAGCAGTACTTC. Encoded protein: CASSLGSGGISYEQYF.

The rearrangement links TRBV7-9 to TRBJ2-3; weak D call: TRBD2 (6 bases). V lost 1 base and J lost 0, with 8 bases in between. The CDR3 is 15 amino acids. Germline assignment: CDR1 SEHNR and CDR2 FQNEAQ (reference sequence). CDR3: CASSLDGTSTDTQYF. The CDR3 nucleotides are TGTGCCAGCAGCTTAGACGGGACTAGCACAGATACGCAGTATTTT. Filled out from reference TRBV7-9 and TRBJ2-3, the complete variable domain reads DTGVSQNPRHKITKRGQNVTFRCDPISEHNRLYWYRQTLGQGPEFLTYFQNEAQLEKSRLLSDRFSAERPKGSFSTLEIQRTEQGDSAMYLCASSLDGTSTDTQYFGPGTRLTVL.

Only a few counts were recorded for this clone. The J gene is TRBJ1-1, the V gene TRBV10-2; D remains ambiguous. V was cut by 0 bases and J by 1 base, with 6 bases left in between. The CDR3 covers 14 residues. Germline CDR1 WSHSY, CDR2 SAAADI. CDR3 DNA: TGCGCCAGCAGTGAGTCGGTGTGGAACACTGAAGCTTTCTTT. This codes for CASSESVWNTEAFF.

This chain links TRBV2 with TRBJ2-4; D not resolved. The germline V gene has CDR1 SNHLY and CDR2 FYNNEI. The CDR3 covers 16 residues. The ends were cut back, 2 bases at V and 0 bases at J, with 11 bases in the middle. The CDR3: CASSESAYLAKNIQYF. CDR3 bases: TGTGCCAGCAGTGAATCGGCTTATCTAGCCAAAAACATTCAGTACTTC.

This clone was counted only a few times. This chain links TRBV25-1 with TRBJ1-2; TRBD1 might be the D (5 bases). Germline assignment: CDR1 MGHDK and CDR2 SYGVNS. V lost 6 bases and J lost 5, with 10 bases in between. CDR3 length equals 12 residues. CDR3 residues: CASRGGGYGYTF. In nucleotides, the CDR3 is TGTGCCAGCAGGGGCGGGGGTTATGGCTACACCTTC.

J is TRBJ2-1 and V is TRBV29-1, with 7 nucleotides matching TRBD1. Germline-derived CDR1 and CDR2 are SQVTM and ANQGSEA. This CDR3 is built from 12 residues. Unmatched junction bases numbered 4, after V lost 3 bases and J lost 8 bases. The CDR3 sequence: CSVDQGVDEQFF. The DNA of the CDR3 is TGCAGCGTTGATCAGGGGGTGGATGAGCAGTTCTTC.

This chain's CDR3 is CASTQGDRPYNGYTF. CDR3 DNA: TGTGCCAGCACCCAGGGCGACAGACCCTATAATGGCTACACCTTC. The chain recombines TRBV28 with TRBJ1-2; D possibly corresponds to TRBD1 (5 bases). This CDR3 has 15 residues. The V gene lost 7 bases and the J gene lost 6 bases, with 21 bases spanning the gap. Germline V CDR1 and CDR2: MDHEN, SYDVKM.